Listed below are T cell receptor beta chains from one sample, sequenced in a study of identifying expanded T cells in peripheral blood. Clones were read by immunoSEQ multiplex PCR, and TCRdb kept only the in-frame ones, dropping some. The sample shows 81,000 or so clones, around 84% of them seen only once. What was sequenced was blood. The receptors here all came from a person between 18 and 75 years old in good health. Both conserved end residues are part of each CDR3. Each record gives: CDR3 DNA, CDR3 protein, clone size, D gene, V gene, J gene. D genes are given only for firm matches. Rows may omit the clone size; those that give it use once, few, many or a size class.

CDR3nt: TGTGCCAGCAGTGAACAGGGACAGGGAACCGCCCTGTTCTTC; CDR3aa: CASSEQGQGTALFF; abundance: -; d_gene: TRBD1; v_gene: TRBV6-1; j_gene: TRBJ2-1
CDR3nt: TGTGCCAGCAGAGAGACAGTGTACGAGCAGTACTTC; CDR3aa: CASRETVYEQYF; abundance: -; d_gene: -; v_gene: TRBV2; j_gene: TRBJ2-7
CDR3nt: TGTGCCAGCAGACTCCGCTCTGGAAACACCATATATTTT; CDR3aa: CASRLRSGNTIYF; abundance: -; d_gene: -; v_gene: TRBV28; j_gene: TRBJ1-3
CDR3nt: TGTGCCAGCAGCCAACAGGGGTTAGCCTACGAGCAGTACTTC; CDR3aa: CASSQQGLAYEQYF; abundance: -; d_gene: -; v_gene: TRBV14; j_gene: TRBJ2-7
CDR3nt: TGCGCCAGCAGCCGAGGGGGGTTACTAGCGGGTAGAGGTACAGATACGCAGTATTTT; CDR3aa: CASSRGGLLAGRGTDTQYF; abundance: -; d_gene: TRBD2; v_gene: TRBV4-1; j_gene: TRBJ2-3
CDR3nt: TGTGCCAGCAGCGAGACAGGGAGAATGAACACTGAAGCTTTCTTT; CDR3aa: CASSETGRMNTEAFF; abundance: once; d_gene: TRBD1; v_gene: TRBV6-5; j_gene: TRBJ1-1
CDR3nt: TGCGCCAGCAGCCAAGATGGATCCGGGTGGATGTCCCAGTACTTC; CDR3aa: CASSQDGSGWMSQYF; abundance: -; d_gene: -; v_gene: TRBV4-3; j_gene: TRBJ2-5
CDR3nt: TGTGCCAGCAGCTTTTGGACTAGCGTAGCCACCGGGGAGCTGTTTTTT; CDR3aa: CASSFWTSVATGELFF; abundance: -; d_gene: TRBD2; v_gene: TRBV7-2; j_gene: TRBJ2-2
CDR3nt: TGTGCCAGCAGCCTCTCCCCGGGACTCGAGGCTCTCGAGCAGTACTTC; CDR3aa: CASSLSPGLEALEQYF; abundance: -; d_gene: -; v_gene: TRBV7-9; j_gene: TRBJ2-7
CDR3nt: TGCGCCAGCAGCCAAGATTCAGGGTTGGACACTGAAGCTTTCTTT; CDR3aa: CASSQDSGLDTEAFF; abundance: -; d_gene: -; v_gene: TRBV4-3; j_gene: TRBJ1-1
CDR3nt: TGTGCCAGCAGCGATTCCGGGACGGCCTTCAATGAGCAGTTCTTC; CDR3aa: CASSDSGTAFNEQFF; abundance: -; d_gene: -; v_gene: TRBV5-4; j_gene: TRBJ2-1
CDR3nt: TGCAGCGTTGATCGGACAGGGGGATCCTACGAGCAGTACTTC; CDR3aa: CSVDRTGGSYEQYF; abundance: once; d_gene: TRBD1; v_gene: TRBV29-1; j_gene: TRBJ2-7
CDR3nt: TGTGCCAGCAGCTTTGACGCACTAGCGGTCGCGAACACCGGGGAGCTGTTTTTT; CDR3aa: CASSFDALAVANTGELFF; abundance: -; d_gene: TRBD2; v_gene: TRBV7-9; j_gene: TRBJ2-2
CDR3nt: TGCGCCAGCAGCCACCCCGTCACAGATACGCAGTATTTT; CDR3aa: CASSHPVTDTQYF; abundance: -; d_gene: -; v_gene: TRBV4-1; j_gene: TRBJ2-3
CDR3nt: TGTGCCTGGAGTGGGGCGGGAGGTAAGATTGAGCAGTTCTTC; CDR3aa: CAWSGAGGKIEQFF; abundance: -; d_gene: TRBD2; v_gene: TRBV30; j_gene: TRBJ2-1
CDR3nt: TGTGCCTGGAGTGGGACTAGAACCTACGAGCAGTACTTC; CDR3aa: CAWSGTRTYEQYF; abundance: -; d_gene: TRBD2; v_gene: TRBV30; j_gene: TRBJ2-7
CDR3nt: TGTGCCACCAGCGGGACTATAGGGGCCAAGCAGTACTTC; CDR3aa: CATSGTIGAKQYF; abundance: -; d_gene: TRBD2; v_gene: TRBV15; j_gene: TRBJ2-7
CDR3nt: TGTGCCAGCAGCCCAGAAGGGACCACTGAAGCTTTCTTT; CDR3aa: CASSPEGTTEAFF; abundance: few; d_gene: -; v_gene: TRBV9; j_gene: TRBJ1-1
CDR3nt: TGCAGCGCCCTAGCGGCCCTCTCCTACGAGCAGTACTTC; CDR3aa: CSALAALSYEQYF; abundance: -; d_gene: TRBD2; v_gene: TRBV29-1; j_gene: TRBJ2-7
CDR3nt: TGTGCCAGCTCACCATGGACAGGCAGGGACTCTGGGGCCAACGTCCTGACTTTC; CDR3aa: CASSPWTGRDSGANVLTF; abundance: -; d_gene: TRBD1; v_gene: TRBV18; j_gene: TRBJ2-6
CDR3nt: TGCGCCAGCAGCTTCGGGACAGGGCCCCACAATGAGCAGTTCTTC; CDR3aa: CASSFGTGPHNEQFF; abundance: once; d_gene: TRBD1; v_gene: TRBV5-1; j_gene: TRBJ2-1
CDR3nt: TGTGCCAGCAACCTTGGGGGGCAGGCGAACACCGGGGAGCTGTTTTTT; CDR3aa: CASNLGGQANTGELFF; abundance: once; d_gene: -; v_gene: TRBV9; j_gene: TRBJ2-2
CDR3nt: TGTGCCAGCAGCACCGACAGGGGGGGAATCGGGCAGCCCCAGCATTTT; CDR3aa: CASSTDRGGIGQPQHF; abundance: -; d_gene: TRBD1; v_gene: TRBV28; j_gene: TRBJ1-5
CDR3nt: TGTGCCAGCAGTTACGGTAACACAGATACGCAGTATTTT; CDR3aa: CASSYGNTDTQYF; abundance: -; d_gene: -; v_gene: TRBV6-5; j_gene: TRBJ2-3
CDR3nt: TGTGCCAGCAGCGGACCTAGCTCTGGAAACACCATATATTTT; CDR3aa: CASSGPSSGNTIYF; abundance: -; d_gene: -; v_gene: TRBV2; j_gene: TRBJ1-3
CDR3nt: TGTGCCAGCAGCCTGACTGGGAACACTGAAGCTTTCTTT; CDR3aa: CASSLTGNTEAFF; abundance: once; d_gene: -; v_gene: TRBV13; j_gene: TRBJ1-1
CDR3nt: TGTGCCATCAGTAGGGATTTAGGCTACGAGCAGTACTTC; CDR3aa: CAISRDLGYEQYF; abundance: -; d_gene: -; v_gene: TRBV10-3; j_gene: TRBJ2-7
CDR3nt: TGTGCCGCTGGCGGGAGGATGGATACGCAGTATTTT; CDR3aa: CAAGGRMDTQYF; abundance: -; d_gene: TRBD2; v_gene: TRBV11-1; j_gene: TRBJ2-3
CDR3nt: TGTGCCAGCTCACCAGTTGGTGAGGGAACCCTTAACTATGGCTACACCTTC; CDR3aa: CASSPVGEGTLNYGYTF; abundance: -; d_gene: -; v_gene: TRBV18; j_gene: TRBJ1-2
CDR3nt: TGTGCCAGCAGTGCCTTCACAGGGGGAAATAGCAATCAGCCCCAGCATTTT; CDR3aa: CASSAFTGGNSNQPQHF; abundance: -; d_gene: TRBD1; v_gene: TRBV27; j_gene: TRBJ1-5
CDR3nt: TGTGCCTGGAACATCCTACAGGGAGGAACTGAAGCTTTCTTT; CDR3aa: CAWNILQGGTEAFF; abundance: -; d_gene: -; v_gene: TRBV30; j_gene: TRBJ1-1
CDR3nt: TGTGCCAGCAGCTCTCTAGGGTTCATATACGAGCAGTACTTC; CDR3aa: CASSSLGFIYEQYF; abundance: -; d_gene: -; v_gene: TRBV7-2; j_gene: TRBJ2-7
CDR3nt: TGTGCCAGCAGTCGGACAGGGGAGGGTCAGCCCCAGCATTTT; CDR3aa: CASSRTGEGQPQHF; abundance: -; d_gene: TRBD1; v_gene: TRBV27; j_gene: TRBJ1-5
CDR3nt: TGTGCCAGTAGACAGAGCAGTAGGACGATCTCTCAAGAGACCCAGTACTTC; CDR3aa: CASRQSSRTISQETQYF; abundance: -; d_gene: -; v_gene: TRBV28; j_gene: TRBJ2-5
CDR3nt: TGTGCCAGCAGCTTAGGGACGGAGGCCTCCCACGAGCAGTACTTC; CDR3aa: CASSLGTEASHEQYF; abundance: -; d_gene: -; v_gene: TRBV7-8; j_gene: TRBJ2-7
CDR3nt: TGTGCCAGCAGCTTTTTCGACTCCAACTACAATGAGCAGTTCTTC; CDR3aa: CASSFFDSNYNEQFF; abundance: -; d_gene: -; v_gene: TRBV5-6; j_gene: TRBJ2-1
CDR3nt: TGTGCCAGCAGTTTACGTCGGACAGGGGGCCGGGAGACCCAGTACTTC; CDR3aa: CASSLRRTGGRETQYF; abundance: medium-sized; d_gene: TRBD1; v_gene: TRBV27; j_gene: TRBJ2-5
CDR3nt: TGTGCCAGCAGCCCCGAGGACAGAAAAAACATTCAGTACTTC; CDR3aa: CASSPEDRKNIQYF; abundance: -; d_gene: -; v_gene: TRBV9; j_gene: TRBJ2-4
CDR3nt: TGTGCCAGCAGCAAAAACAGGGCGGTTGAAAAACTGTTTTTT; CDR3aa: CASSKNRAVEKLFF; abundance: -; d_gene: -; v_gene: TRBV14; j_gene: TRBJ1-4
CDR3nt: TGTGCCAGCAGCCCTCAGGGGGGAGGGACCTACGAGCAGTACTTC; CDR3aa: CASSPQGGGTYEQYF; abundance: -; d_gene: -; v_gene: TRBV4-2; j_gene: TRBJ2-7
CDR3nt: TGTGCCAGCAGCCCCCCGACTAGCTCCACAGATACGCAGTATTTT; CDR3aa: CASSPPTSSTDTQYF; abundance: once; d_gene: TRBD2; v_gene: TRBV7-2; j_gene: TRBJ2-3
CDR3nt: TGTGCCAGCAGCTTCCAAGAGGCAGATACGCAGTATTTT; CDR3aa: CASSFQEADTQYF; abundance: -; d_gene: -; v_gene: TRBV5-4; j_gene: TRBJ2-3
CDR3nt: TGCAGCGTTGAAGAGGTCGCGGGAGCCGATCTCGAGCAGTACTTC; CDR3aa: CSVEEVAGADLEQYF; abundance: -; d_gene: TRBD2; v_gene: TRBV29-1; j_gene: TRBJ2-7
CDR3nt: TGTGCCAGCAGCTTGGCCCTGGGTGAGGGGGATGAGCAGTTCTTC; CDR3aa: CASSLALGEGDEQFF; abundance: -; d_gene: -; v_gene: TRBV5-4; j_gene: TRBJ2-1
CDR3nt: TGTGCCAGCAACCCCGGAATGAAAGCTTTCTTT; CDR3aa: CASNPGMKAFF; abundance: -; d_gene: -; v_gene: TRBV2; j_gene: TRBJ1-1
CDR3nt: TGTGCCAGCAGCTCCCCGACCGGGACTAGCGGGGGGCGCACAGATACGCAGTATTTT; CDR3aa: CASSSPTGTSGGRTDTQYF; abundance: once; d_gene: TRBD2; v_gene: TRBV7-3; j_gene: TRBJ2-3
CDR3nt: TGTGCCAGCAGCTTAGCACGCGGCTACACCTTC; CDR3aa: CASSLARGYTF; abundance: -; d_gene: -; v_gene: TRBV7-2; j_gene: TRBJ1-2
CDR3nt: TGTGCCAGCAGCTTGGTTGGGGAGGGGCAAAACATTCAGTACTTC; CDR3aa: CASSLVGEGQNIQYF; abundance: -; d_gene: TRBD2; v_gene: TRBV5-6; j_gene: TRBJ2-4
CDR3nt: TGTGCCAGCAGCCCCCAGTCCCCGACAGATACGCAGTATTTT; CDR3aa: CASSPQSPTDTQYF; abundance: -; d_gene: -; v_gene: TRBV4-2; j_gene: TRBJ2-3
CDR3nt: TGTGCCAGCAGCGGGTCTAACCGGGCCTCCCTCCCTGGGGCCAACGTCCTGACTTTC; CDR3aa: CASSGSNRASLPGANVLTF; abundance: -; d_gene: -; v_gene: TRBV9; j_gene: TRBJ2-6
CDR3nt: TGTGCCAGCATCCCGATTAACTCTGGGGCCAACGTCCTGACTTTC; CDR3aa: CASIPINSGANVLTF; abundance: few; d_gene: -; v_gene: TRBV28; j_gene: TRBJ2-6
CDR3nt: TGTGCCAGCAGCACCCAACAGGGGAACACCGGGGAGCTGTTTTTT; CDR3aa: CASSTQQGNTGELFF; abundance: -; d_gene: -; v_gene: TRBV7-2; j_gene: TRBJ2-2
CDR3nt: TGCAGCGTTGAGGAGGGAGCGGTAGACGAGCAGTACTTC; CDR3aa: CSVEEGAVDEQYF; abundance: -; d_gene: -; v_gene: TRBV29-1; j_gene: TRBJ2-7
CDR3nt: TGTGCCAGTTGGGCCCAGCCGGGAGAGCAGTTCTTC; CDR3aa: CASWAQPGEQFF; abundance: -; d_gene: -; v_gene: TRBV19; j_gene: TRBJ2-1